Below, 17 T cell receptor beta chains from the same sample are listed, as sequenced in a study of beta chain features in type 1 diabetes. Since all of the isolated RNA was reverse transcribed, expressed TCRB transcripts were what got sequenced. Method: immunoSEQ multiplex PCR; TCRdb's copy keeps in-frame clones and lacks some. The top ten clones hold 0.55% to 0.75% of a sample with approximately 160,000 clones, about 7.3% of them seen once. The sample consisted of central memory CD4+ T cells from blood. These receptors all come from a man aged 18-30 years in good health.

V and J are TRBV19 and TRBJ1-1; a weak D match, TRBD1 (5 bases). The V and J ends lost 2 bases and 1 base respectively, with 14 bases between them. The CDR3 covers 16 residues. Germline CDR1 reads LNHDA; CDR2 reads SQIVND (reference sequence). Here the CDR3 reads CASSIYKHQGNTEAFF. Here the CDR3 DNA reads TGTGCCAGTAGTATATATAAGCATCAGGGGAACACTGAAGCTTTCTTT. Supplemented by reference TRBV19 and TRBJ1-1, the full variable domain reads DGGITQSPKYLFRKEGQNVTLSCEQNLNHDAMYWYRQDPGQGLRLIYYSQIVNDFQKGDIAEGYSVSREKKESFPLTVTSAQKNPTAFYLCASSIYKHQGNTEAFFGQGTRLTVV.

The gene calls are TRBV6-1 and TRBJ2-7, with a possible D match to TRBD1 (6 bases). This CDR3 has 13 amino acids. CDR1 and CDR2 from the germline V gene are MNHNS and SASEGT. The germline V and J ends were trimmed by 5 bases and 1 base, with 9 bases remaining between them. The CDR3 bases are TGTGCCAGCAGTTCAGGACAGTCCTACGAGCAGTACTTC. This codes for CASSSGQSYEQYF.

The rearrangement links TRBV19 to TRBJ1-1, with TRBD1 as a possible D gene (6 bases). The V end was cut by 6 bases, the J end by 5 bases, with 16 bases between. The CDR3 spans 14 residues. Germline V CDR1 and CDR2: LNHDA, SQIVND (reference sequence). CDR3 amino acids: CASSLQGDRTEAFF. DNA of the CDR3: TGTGCCAGTAGCCTACAGGGAGATCGGACTGAAGCTTTCTTT. The complete variable domain, with remaining parts taken from reference TRBV19 and TRBJ1-1, reads DGGITQSPKYLFRKEGQNVTLSCEQNLNHDAMYWYRQDPGQGLRLIYYSQIVNDFQKGDIAEGYSVSREKKESFPLTVTSAQKNPTAFYLCASSLQGDRTEAFFGQGTRLTVV.

This chain connects TRBV7-8 to TRBJ2-7; TRBD2 matches at 12 bases. CDR3 length: 14 residues. CDR1 and CDR2 (germline): SGHVS, FQNEAQ. With V trimmed by 4 bases and J by 3 bases, 1 base remained unmatched. CDR3 in amino acids: CASSWTSGIYEQYF. For the CDR3, the DNA is TGTGCCAGCAGCTGGACTAGCGGGATCTACGAGCAGTACTTC.

The chain couples TRBV15 to TRBJ2-1; 10 positions match TRBD2. The CDR3 extends over 15 amino acids. Germline CDR1 is LNHNV and CDR2 is YYDKDF (reference sequence). The V gene end was trimmed by 0 bases and the J gene end by 6 bases; junction bases not matched to a gene: 2. CDR3 sequence (DNA): TGTGCCACCAGCAGAGATAGCGGGGGGACCAATGAGCAGTTCTTC. The encoded protein is CATSRDSGGTNEQFF.

This clone was counted between two and nine times. V and J are TRBV15 and TRBJ2-5; 7 nucleotides match TRBD1. The assigned J gene may be wrong: the sequence end matches TRBJ2-7 better. Germline V gene data show CDR1 as LNHNV and CDR2 as YYDKDF (reference sequence). The CDR3 contains 15 residues. The CDR3 spells CATSPSPTGAYEQYF. DNA for the CDR3: TGTGCCACCAGTCCGAGTCCAACAGGGGCCTACGAGCAGTACTTC.

This clone was seen repeatedly, ten times or more. This chain uses TRBV18 with TRBJ2-1; 8 bases align to TRBD2. Germline V gives CDR1 KGHSH, CDR2 LQKENI. Losses at the gene ends were 1 base for V and 6 bases for J; bases not matched to a gene: 5. The CDR3 spans 15 residues. This CDR3 is CASSPRAGDANEQFF. CDR3 nucleotides: TGTGCCAGCTCACCACGAGCGGGAGACGCCAATGAGCAGTTCTTC.

This chain links TRBV19 with TRBJ2-7, with 7 bases lining up with TRBD1. The V gene end was trimmed by 4 bases and the J gene end by 6 bases; junction bases not matched to a gene: 9. The germline V gene has CDR1 LNHDA and CDR2 SQIVND (reference sequence). CDR3 length: 14 residues. The CDR3 DNA follows: TGTGCCAGTAGTACCCACGGACAGGCCATCGAGCAGTACTTC. As protein: CASSTHGQAIEQYF.

This clone was picked up a small number of times. The rearrangement joins TRBV6-6 to TRBJ2-3; D perhaps matches TRBD2 (7 bases). The V and J ends lost 2 bases and 3 bases respectively, with 9 bases between them. Looked up from germline, CDR1 is MNHNY and CDR2 is SVGAGI (reference sequence). The CDR3 totals 14 residues. The CDR3 nucleotides read TGTGCCAGCAGTTACCGGGGGGCAACAGATACGCAGTATTTT. It codes for CASSYRGATDTQYF.

The gene calls are TRBV6-1 and TRBJ1-5; D is perhaps TRBD1 (5 bases). V lost 6 bases to trimming and J lost 2 bases, with 14 bases between them. The germline CDR1 and CDR2 sequences are MNHNS and SASEGT. The CDR3 is 15 residues long. CDR3: CASSADSWGNQPQHF. CDR3 nucleotide sequence: TGTGCCAGCAGCGCCGACAGTTGGGGCAATCAGCCCCAGCATTTT.

This chain connects TRBV6-5 to TRBJ1-2, with TRBD1 as a possible D gene (5 bases). The CDR3 runs 15 residues. The V end lost 5 bases, the J end lost 4 bases, and 17 bases lay between the germline ends. CDR1 is MNHEY and CDR2 is SVGAGI in the germline V gene. This CDR3 is CASSRTLGVSYGYTF. The CDR3 coding sequence is TGTGCCAGCAGTCGGACATTGGGCGTTAGCTATGGCTACACCTTC.

This clone was found a few times. The chain combines TRBV10-3 with TRBJ2-7; 8 positions agree with TRBD2. CDR1 is ENHRY, CDR2 SYGVKD, per germline. J was trimmed by 7 bases and V by 3 bases; bases with no gene match: 8. The CDR3 is 14 amino acids. The CDR3 nucleotides read TGTGCCATCAGTGACTCACGCCCGGGGGGGGAGCAGTACTTC. It translates to CAISDSRPGGEQYF.

This chain connects TRBV10-3 to TRBJ2-3; D is possibly TRBD2 (7 bases). Germline-derived CDR1 and CDR2 are ENHRY and SYGVKD. Trimming removed 3 bases at V and 0 bases at J, with 10 bases between. CDR3 length: 15 residues. CDR3 in amino acids: CAISEGGGSTDTQYF. The CDR3 DNA is TGTGCCATCAGTGAAGGGGGAGGGAGCACAGATACGCAGTATTTT.

V and J are TRBV7-2 and TRBJ2-1, with 7 bases aligning to TRBD2. J lost 6 bases, V lost 4 bases, and 15 bases had no gene match. Germline assignment: CDR1 SGHTA and CDR2 FQGNSA. The CDR3 loop spans 17 amino acids. The CDR3 here is CASSSPERGKTRNEQFF. In nucleotides, the CDR3 is TGTGCCAGCAGCTCTCCCGAGCGGGGAAAGACTCGCAATGAGCAGTTCTTC.

V is TRBV6-5 and J is TRBJ2-3; D is undetermined. This CDR3 has 16 residues. Germline V gene lookup returns CDR1 MNHEY and CDR2 SVGAGI. V lost 4 bases and J 1 base, leaving 15 bases between the germline ends. The CDR3 is CASSFSRTIRTDTQYF. For the CDR3, the DNA is TGTGCCAGCAGTTTCTCGCGTACCATCCGCACAGATACGCAGTATTTT.

This clone was counted ten times or more. The V gene is TRBV5-1, the J gene TRBJ1-6, with TRBD1 as a possible D gene (6 bases). This CDR3 contains 15 residues. Trimming cost V 0 bases and J 10 bases, with 14 bases left between them. Germline loops: CDR1 SGHRS, CDR2 YFSETQ. CDR3 sequence: CASSLDYREGSPLHF. The CDR3 coding sequence is TGCGCCAGCAGCTTGGATTACAGGGAAGGCTCACCCCTCCACTTT. Based on the CDR3 plus reference TRBV5-1 and TRBJ1-6, the full variable domain is KAGVTQTPRYLIKTRGQQVTLSCSPISGHRSVSWYQQTPGQGLQFLFEYFSETQRNKGNFPGRFSGRQFSNSRSEMNVSTLELGDSALYLCASSLDYREGSPLHFGNGTRLTVT.

The V call is TRBV18, the J call TRBJ2-4; 11 nucleotides align to TRBD1. Trimming removed 6 bases from V and 7 bases from J; junction bases left unmatched: 5. CDR1 is KGHSH, CDR2 LQKENI, per germline. CDR3 length equals 14 residues. CDR3 sequence (DNA): TGTGCCAGCTCGGGGACAGGGGGTGAGAACATTCAGTACTTC. Translation: CASSGTGGENIQYF.